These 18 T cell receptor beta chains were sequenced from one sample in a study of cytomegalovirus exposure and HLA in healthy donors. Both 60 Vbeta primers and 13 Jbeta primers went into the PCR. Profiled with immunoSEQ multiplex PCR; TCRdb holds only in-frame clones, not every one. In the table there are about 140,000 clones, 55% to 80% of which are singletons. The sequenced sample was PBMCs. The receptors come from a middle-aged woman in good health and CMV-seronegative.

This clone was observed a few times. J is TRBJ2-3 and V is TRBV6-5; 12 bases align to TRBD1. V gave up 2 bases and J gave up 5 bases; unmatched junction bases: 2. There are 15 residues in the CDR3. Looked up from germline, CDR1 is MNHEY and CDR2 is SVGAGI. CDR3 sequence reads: CASSYGTGGRDTQYF. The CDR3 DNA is TGTGCCAGCAGTTACGGGACAGGGGGCAGAGATACGCAGTATTTT.

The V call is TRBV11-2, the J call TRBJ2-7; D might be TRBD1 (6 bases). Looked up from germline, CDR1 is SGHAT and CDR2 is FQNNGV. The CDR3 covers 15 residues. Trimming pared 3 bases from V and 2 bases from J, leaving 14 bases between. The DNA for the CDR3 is TGTGCCAGCAGCTTGGACAGCCCTAGTCCCTACGAGCAGTACTTC. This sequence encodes CASSLDSPSPYEQYF.

As DNA, the CDR3 is TGTGCCGTGGACAGCCCCTATGGCTACACCTTC. This translates into CAVDSPYGYTF. This chain connects TRBV28 to TRBJ1-2; a possible D gene is TRBD1 (6 bases). CDR1 is MDHEN and CDR2 is SYDVKM in the germline V gene. The V end lost 11 bases, the J end lost 4 bases, and 11 bases lay between the germline ends. CDR3 length: 11 residues.

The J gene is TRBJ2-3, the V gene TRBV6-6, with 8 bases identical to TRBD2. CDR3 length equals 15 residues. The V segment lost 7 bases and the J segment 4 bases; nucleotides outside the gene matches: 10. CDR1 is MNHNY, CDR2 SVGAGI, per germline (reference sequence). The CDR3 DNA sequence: TGTGCCAGCACGATCGGACTAGCATCCCCAGATACGCAGTATTTT. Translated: CASTIGLASPDTQYF.

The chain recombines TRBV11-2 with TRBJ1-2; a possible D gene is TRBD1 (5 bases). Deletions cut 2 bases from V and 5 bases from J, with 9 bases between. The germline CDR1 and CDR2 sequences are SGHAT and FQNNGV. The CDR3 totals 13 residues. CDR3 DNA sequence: TGTGCCAGCAGCTTACGGGGGTGGTATGGCTACACCTTC. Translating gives CASSLRGWYGYTF.

CDR3 residues: CASSFARYNEQFF. CDR3 bases: TGTGCCAGCAGCTTTGCCAGGTACAATGAGCAGTTCTTC. V is TRBV7-9 and J is TRBJ2-1; the D is unclear. The CDR3 is 13 residues long. In germline, CDR1 is SEHNR, CDR2 FQNEAQ (reference sequence). Deletions cut 3 bases from V and 4 bases from J, with 7 bases between.

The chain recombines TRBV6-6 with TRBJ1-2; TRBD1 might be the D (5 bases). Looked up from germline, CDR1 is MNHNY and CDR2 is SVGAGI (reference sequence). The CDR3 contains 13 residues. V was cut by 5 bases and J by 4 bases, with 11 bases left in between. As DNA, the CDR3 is TGTGCCAGCAGTCGCGGGGGTGGCTATGGCTACACCTTC. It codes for CASSRGGGYGYTF.

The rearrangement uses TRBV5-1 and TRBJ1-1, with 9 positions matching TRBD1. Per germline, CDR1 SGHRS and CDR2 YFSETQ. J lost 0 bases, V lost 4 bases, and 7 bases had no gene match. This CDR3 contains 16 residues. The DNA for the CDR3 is TGCGCCAGCAGCCCAACGACAGGGGGAATGAACACTGAAGCTTTCTTT. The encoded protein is CASSPTTGGMNTEAFF. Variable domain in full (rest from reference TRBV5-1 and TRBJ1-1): KAGVTQTPRYLIKTRGQQVTLSCSPISGHRSVSWYQQTPGQGLQFLFEYFSETQRNKGNFPGRFSGRQFSNSRSEMNVSTLELGDSALYLCASSPTTGGMNTEAFFGQGTRLTVV.

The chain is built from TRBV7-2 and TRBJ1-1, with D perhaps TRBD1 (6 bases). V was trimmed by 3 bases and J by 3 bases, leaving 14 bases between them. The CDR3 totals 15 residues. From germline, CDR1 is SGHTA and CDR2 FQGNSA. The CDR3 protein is CASSLKGQGYTEAFF. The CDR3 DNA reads TGTGCCAGCAGCTTGAAGGGACAAGGGTACACTGAAGCTTTCTTT. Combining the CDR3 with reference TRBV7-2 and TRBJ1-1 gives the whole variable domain GAGVSQSPSNKVTEKGKDVELRCDPISGHTALYWYRQSLGQGLEFLIYFQGNSAPDKSGLPSDRFSAERTGGSVSTLTIQRTQQEDSAVYLCASSLKGQGYTEAFFGQGTRLTVV.

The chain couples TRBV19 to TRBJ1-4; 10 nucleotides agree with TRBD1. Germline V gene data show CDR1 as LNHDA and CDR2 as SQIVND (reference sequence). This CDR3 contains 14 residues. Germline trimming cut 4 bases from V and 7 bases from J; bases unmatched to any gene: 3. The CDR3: CASSTGTGVEKLFF. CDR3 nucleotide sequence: TGTGCCAGTAGTACCGGGACAGGGGTTGAAAAACTGTTTTTT.

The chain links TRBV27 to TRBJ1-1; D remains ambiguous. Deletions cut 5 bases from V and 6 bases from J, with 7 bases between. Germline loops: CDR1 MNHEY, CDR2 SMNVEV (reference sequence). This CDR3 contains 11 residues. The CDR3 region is CASSRGPEAFF. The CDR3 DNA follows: TGTGCCAGCAGTCGGGGTCCTGAAGCTTTCTTT.

CDR3 nucleotide sequence: TGCGCCAGCAGCCAAGATACTAGCGGGGGGGCCTCCGGGGAGCTGTTTTTT. It specifies CASSQDTSGGASGELFF. The J gene is TRBJ2-2, the V gene TRBV4-3, with 13 bases identical to TRBD2. V trimming: 0 bases; J trimming: 6 bases; junction bases outside the gene matches: 4. Per germline, CDR1 LGHNA and CDR2 YSLEER. The length of the CDR3 is 17 residues.

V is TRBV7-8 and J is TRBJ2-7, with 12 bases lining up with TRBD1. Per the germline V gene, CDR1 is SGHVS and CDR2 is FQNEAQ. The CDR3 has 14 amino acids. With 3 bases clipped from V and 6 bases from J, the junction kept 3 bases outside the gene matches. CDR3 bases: TGTGCCAGCAGCTTGGGACAGGGGGCGAGCGAGCAGTACTTC. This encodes CASSLGQGASEQYF.

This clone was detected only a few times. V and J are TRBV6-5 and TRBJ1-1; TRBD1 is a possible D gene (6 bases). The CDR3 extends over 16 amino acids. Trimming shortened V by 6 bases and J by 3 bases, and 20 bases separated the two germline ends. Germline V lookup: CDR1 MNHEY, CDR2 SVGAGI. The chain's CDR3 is CASSYGQRVGDTEAFF. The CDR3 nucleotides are TGTGCCAGCAGCTACGGACAGCGTGTGGGGGACACTGAAGCTTTCTTT.

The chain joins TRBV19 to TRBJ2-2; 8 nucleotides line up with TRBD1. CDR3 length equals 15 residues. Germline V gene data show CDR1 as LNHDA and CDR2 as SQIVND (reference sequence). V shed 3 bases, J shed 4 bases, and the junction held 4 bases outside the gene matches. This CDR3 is CASSIGTGITGELFF. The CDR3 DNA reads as TGTGCCAGTAGTATCGGGACAGGAATCACCGGGGAGCTGTTTTTT.

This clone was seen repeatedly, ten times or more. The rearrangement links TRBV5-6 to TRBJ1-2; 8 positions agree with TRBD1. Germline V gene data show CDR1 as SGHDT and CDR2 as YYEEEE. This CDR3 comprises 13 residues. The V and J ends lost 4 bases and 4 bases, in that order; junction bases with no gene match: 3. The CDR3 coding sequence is TGTGCCAGCAGCCCGGACAGGGCCTATGGCTACACCTTC. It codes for CASSPDRAYGYTF.

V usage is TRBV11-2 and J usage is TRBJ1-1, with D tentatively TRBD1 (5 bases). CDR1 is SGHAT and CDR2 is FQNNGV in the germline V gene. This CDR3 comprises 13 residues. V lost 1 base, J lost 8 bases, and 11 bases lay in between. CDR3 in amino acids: CASSLAQGLEAFF. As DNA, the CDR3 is TGTGCCAGCAGCTTAGCCCAGGGATTAGAAGCTTTCTTT.

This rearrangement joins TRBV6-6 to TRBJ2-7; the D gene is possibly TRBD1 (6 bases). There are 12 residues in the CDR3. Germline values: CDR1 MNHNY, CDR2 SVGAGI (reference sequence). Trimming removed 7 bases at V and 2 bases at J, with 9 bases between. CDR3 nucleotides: TGTGCCAGCACGACAGGTACCTACGAGCAGTACTTC. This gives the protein CASTTGTYEQYF.